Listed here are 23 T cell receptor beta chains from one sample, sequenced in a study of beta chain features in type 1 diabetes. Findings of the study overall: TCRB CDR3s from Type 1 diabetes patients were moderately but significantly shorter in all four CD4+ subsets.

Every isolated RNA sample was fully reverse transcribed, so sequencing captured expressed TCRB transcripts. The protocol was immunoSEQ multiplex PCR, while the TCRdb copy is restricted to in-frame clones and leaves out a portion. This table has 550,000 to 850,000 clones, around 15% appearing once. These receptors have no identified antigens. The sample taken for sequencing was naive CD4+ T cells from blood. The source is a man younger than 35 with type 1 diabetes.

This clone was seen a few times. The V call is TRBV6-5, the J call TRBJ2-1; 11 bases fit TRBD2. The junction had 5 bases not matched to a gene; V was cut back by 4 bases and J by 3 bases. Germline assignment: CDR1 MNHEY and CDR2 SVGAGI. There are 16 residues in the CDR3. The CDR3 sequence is CASSSMTSGNYNEQFF. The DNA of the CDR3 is TGTGCCAGCAGTTCAATGACTAGCGGGAACTACAATGAGCAGTTCTTC.

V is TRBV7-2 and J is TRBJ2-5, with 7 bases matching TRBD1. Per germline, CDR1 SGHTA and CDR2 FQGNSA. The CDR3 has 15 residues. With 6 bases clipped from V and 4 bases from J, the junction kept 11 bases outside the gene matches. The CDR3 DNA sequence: TGTGCCAGCAGTCCTCCGACAGGGATGGTAGAGACCCAGTACTTC. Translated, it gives CASSPPTGMVETQYF.

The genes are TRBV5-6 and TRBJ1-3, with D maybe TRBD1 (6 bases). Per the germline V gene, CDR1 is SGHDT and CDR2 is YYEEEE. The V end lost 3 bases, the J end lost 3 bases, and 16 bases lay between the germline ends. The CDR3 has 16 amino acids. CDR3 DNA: TGTGCCAGCAGCTGGGGGGCTCCCGGCGGTGGAAACACCATATATTTT. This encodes CASSWGAPGGGNTIYF.

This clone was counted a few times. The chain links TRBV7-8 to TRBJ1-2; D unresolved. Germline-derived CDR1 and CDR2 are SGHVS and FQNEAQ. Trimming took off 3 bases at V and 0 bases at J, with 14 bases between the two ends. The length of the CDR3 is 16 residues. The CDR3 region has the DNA TGTGCCAGCAGCTTGGAATCAGGCGGTACTAACTATGGCTACACCTTC. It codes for CASSLESGGTNYGYTF.

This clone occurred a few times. DNA for the CDR3: TGTGCCTGGAGTGGCAATTTGAACACTGAAGCTTTCTTT. This codes for CAWSGNLNTEAFF. The chain uses TRBV30 and TRBJ1-1; D not certain. CDR1 and CDR2 from the germline V gene are GTSNPN and SVGIG (reference sequence). This CDR3 has 13 residues. V lost 1 base and J lost 0, with 6 bases in between.

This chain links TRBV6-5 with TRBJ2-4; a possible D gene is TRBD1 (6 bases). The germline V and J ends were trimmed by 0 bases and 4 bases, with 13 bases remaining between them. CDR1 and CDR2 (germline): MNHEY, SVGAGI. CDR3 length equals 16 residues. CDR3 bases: TGTGCCAGCAGTTACTCGAATTCAGGGGCTAAAAACATTCAGTACTTC. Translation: CASSYSNSGAKNIQYF.

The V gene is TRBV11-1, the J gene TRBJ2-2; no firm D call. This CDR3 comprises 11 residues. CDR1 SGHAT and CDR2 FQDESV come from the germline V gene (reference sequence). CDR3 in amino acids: CATTAVGELFF. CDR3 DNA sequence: TGTGCTACTACGGCGGTCGGGGAGCTGTTTTTT.

CDR3 protein: CASSLTSGTDTQYF. The CDR3 bases are TGTGCCAGCAGCTTAACTAGCGGCACAGATACGCAGTATTTT. The genes are TRBV11-2 and TRBJ2-3, with TRBD2 matching over 7 bases. The CDR3 totals 14 residues. The germline gives CDR1 SGHAT, CDR2 FQNNGV. V trimming: 2 bases; J trimming: 1 base; junction bases outside the gene matches: 0.

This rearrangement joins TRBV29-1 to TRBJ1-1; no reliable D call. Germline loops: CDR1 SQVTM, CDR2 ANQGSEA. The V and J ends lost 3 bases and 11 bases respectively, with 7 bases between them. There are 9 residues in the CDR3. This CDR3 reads CSVDTAAFF. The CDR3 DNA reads TGCAGCGTTGATACGGCCGCTTTCTTT.

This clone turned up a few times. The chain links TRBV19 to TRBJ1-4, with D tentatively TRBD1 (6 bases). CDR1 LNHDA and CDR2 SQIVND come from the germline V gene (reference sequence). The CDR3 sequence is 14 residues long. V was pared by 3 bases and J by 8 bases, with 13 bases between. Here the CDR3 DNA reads TGTGCCAGTAGTATGAGGACAGCCAGCGAAAAACTGTTTTTT. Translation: CASSMRTASEKLFF.

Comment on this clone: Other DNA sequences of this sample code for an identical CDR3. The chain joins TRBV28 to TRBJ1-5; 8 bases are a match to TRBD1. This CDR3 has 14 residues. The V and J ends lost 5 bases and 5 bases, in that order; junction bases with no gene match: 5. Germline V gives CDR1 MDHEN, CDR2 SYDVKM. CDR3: CASSLRQGYQPQHF. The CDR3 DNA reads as TGTGCCAGCAGTCTCCGACAGGGGTATCAGCCCCAGCATTTT.

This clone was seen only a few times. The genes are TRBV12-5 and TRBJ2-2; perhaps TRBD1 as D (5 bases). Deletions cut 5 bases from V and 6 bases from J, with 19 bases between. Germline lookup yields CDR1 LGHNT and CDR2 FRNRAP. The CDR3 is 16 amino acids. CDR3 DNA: TGTGCTAGTGGTACCCGCACAGGAGATTTGTCCGGGGAGCTGTTTTTT. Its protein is CASGTRTGDLSGELFF.

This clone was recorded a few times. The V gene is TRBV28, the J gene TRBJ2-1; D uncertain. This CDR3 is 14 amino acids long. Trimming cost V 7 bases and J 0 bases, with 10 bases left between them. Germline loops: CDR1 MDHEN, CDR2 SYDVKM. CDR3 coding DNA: TGTGCCAGCATTCAAAGCGTCTCCTACAATGAGCAGTTCTTC. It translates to CASIQSVSYNEQFF.

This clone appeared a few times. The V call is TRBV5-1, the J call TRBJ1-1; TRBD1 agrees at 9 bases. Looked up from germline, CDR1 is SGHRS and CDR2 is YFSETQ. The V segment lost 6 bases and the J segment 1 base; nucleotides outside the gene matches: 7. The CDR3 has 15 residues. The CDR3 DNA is TGCGCCAGCACCCGGACAGGGGTAACGAACACTGAAGCTTTCTTT. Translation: CASTRTGVTNTEAFF.

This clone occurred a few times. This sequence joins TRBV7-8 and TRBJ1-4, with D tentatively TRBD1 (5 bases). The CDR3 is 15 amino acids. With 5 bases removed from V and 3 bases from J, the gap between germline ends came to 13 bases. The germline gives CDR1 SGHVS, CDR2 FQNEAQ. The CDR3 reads CASSDVAGPNEKLFF. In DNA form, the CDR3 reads TGTGCCAGCAGCGACGTGGCAGGGCCTAATGAAAAACTGTTTTTT.

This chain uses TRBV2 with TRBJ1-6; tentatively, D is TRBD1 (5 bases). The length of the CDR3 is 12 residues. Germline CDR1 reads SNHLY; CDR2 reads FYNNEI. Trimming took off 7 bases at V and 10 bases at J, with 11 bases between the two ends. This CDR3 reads CASTWGESPLHF. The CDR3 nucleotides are TGTGCCAGCACCTGGGGGGAATCACCCCTCCACTTT.

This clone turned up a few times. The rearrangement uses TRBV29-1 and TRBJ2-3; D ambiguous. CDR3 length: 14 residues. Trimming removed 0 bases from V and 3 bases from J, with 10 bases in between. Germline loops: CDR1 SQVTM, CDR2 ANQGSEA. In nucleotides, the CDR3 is TGCAGCGTTGAAGATCTTCGAGTTACAGATACGCAGTATTTT. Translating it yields CSVEDLRVTDTQYF.

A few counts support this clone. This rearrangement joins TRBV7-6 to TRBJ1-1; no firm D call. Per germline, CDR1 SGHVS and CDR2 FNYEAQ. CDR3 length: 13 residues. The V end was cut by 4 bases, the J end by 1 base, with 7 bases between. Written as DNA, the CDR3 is TGTGCCAGCAGCTCATACAGGAACACTGAAGCTTTCTTT. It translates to CASSSYRNTEAFF.

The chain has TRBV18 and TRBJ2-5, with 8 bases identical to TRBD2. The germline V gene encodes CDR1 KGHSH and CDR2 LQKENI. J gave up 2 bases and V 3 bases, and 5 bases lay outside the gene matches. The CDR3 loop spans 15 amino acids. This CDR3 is CASSPASGGQETQYF. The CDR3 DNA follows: TGTGCCAGCTCACCGGCCAGCGGGGGACAAGAGACCCAGTACTTC.

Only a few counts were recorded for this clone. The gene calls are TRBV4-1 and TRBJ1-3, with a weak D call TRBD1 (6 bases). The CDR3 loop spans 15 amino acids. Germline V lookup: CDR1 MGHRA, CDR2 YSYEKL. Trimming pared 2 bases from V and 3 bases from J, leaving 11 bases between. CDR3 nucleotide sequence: TGCGCCAGCAGCCAACGAACAGGGCTTGGAAACACCATATATTTT. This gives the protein CASSQRTGLGNTIYF.

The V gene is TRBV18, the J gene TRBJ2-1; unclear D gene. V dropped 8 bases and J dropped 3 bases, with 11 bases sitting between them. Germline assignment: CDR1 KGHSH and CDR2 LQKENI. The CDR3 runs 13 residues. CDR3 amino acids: CASHPQDYNEQFF. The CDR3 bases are TGTGCCAGCCACCCCCAGGACTACAATGAGCAGTTCTTC.

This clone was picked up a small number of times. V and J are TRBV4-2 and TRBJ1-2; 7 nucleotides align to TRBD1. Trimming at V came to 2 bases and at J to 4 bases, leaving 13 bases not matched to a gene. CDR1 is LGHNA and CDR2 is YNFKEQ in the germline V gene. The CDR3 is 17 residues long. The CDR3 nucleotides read TGTGCCAGCAGCCAACTAGGGGACAGAGCCTTACCCTATGGCTACACCTTC. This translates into CASSQLGDRALPYGYTF.

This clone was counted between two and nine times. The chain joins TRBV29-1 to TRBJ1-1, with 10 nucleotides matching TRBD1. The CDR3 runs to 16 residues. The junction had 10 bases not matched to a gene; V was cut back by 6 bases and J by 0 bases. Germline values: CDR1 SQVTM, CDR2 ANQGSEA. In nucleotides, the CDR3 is TGCAGCGTAGGGACAGGGGCTTTAGGACTGAACACTGAAGCTTTCTTT. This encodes CSVGTGALGLNTEAFF.